One and the same sample provided the 2 T cell receptor beta chains below, sequenced in a study of CD8+ T cells in alopecia areata. RNA was extracted and reverse transcribed into cDNA as the sequencing template. Sequencing used immunoSEQ multiplex PCR; TCRdb keeps in-frame clones, though not all of them. Counted here are over 150,000 clones, roughly 60% occurring once; the ten biggest clones make up 1.5% to 2%. The material sequenced was CD4+ T cells sorted from blood, taken at week 0. The receptor set was obtained from a human donor with alopecia areata.

V is TRBV2 and J is TRBJ2-5, with 9 bases lining up with TRBD1. From germline, CDR1 is SNHLY and CDR2 FYNNEI. The junction had 7 bases not matched to a gene; V was cut back by 5 bases and J by 3 bases. This CDR3 is built from 15 residues. The CDR3 nucleotides are TGTGCCAGCAGTCGAACAGGGGGCAGAGAAGAGACCCAGTACTTC. Its protein product is CASSRTGGREETQYF.

V usage is TRBV30 and J usage is TRBJ2-7, with 7 bases fitting TRBD1. The V and J ends lost 5 bases and 3 bases, in that order; junction bases with no gene match: 7. This CDR3 is built from 13 residues. From germline, CDR1 is GTSNPN and CDR2 SVGIG (reference sequence). For the CDR3, the DNA is TGTGCCTGGGACCCGGGACAGAACTACGAGCAGTACTTC. Translation: CAWDPGQNYEQYF.